Below are 5 T cell receptor beta chains sequenced from a single sample in a study of chemoradiotherapy in HPV16-positive cancers. Repertoires were generated with immunoSEQ multiplex PCR, while TCRdb's copy carries only in-frame clones and drops some. The sample consists of around 13,000 clones, around three quarters of them appearing once. Collection took place from a patient who underwent chemoradiotherapy. Receptors were obtained from a human donor with HPV-associated anogenital cancer.

The rearrangement joins TRBV5-6 to TRBJ1-2; a possible D gene is TRBD1 (5 bases). The CDR3 spans 15 residues. The V end lost 6 bases, the J end lost 3 bases, and 18 bases lay between the germline ends. The V gene's germline CDR1 is SGHDT and CDR2 YYEEEE. As DNA, the CDR3 is TGTGCCAGCACCCCTGTGGGGGGGTTCGACTATGGCTACACCTTC. This sequence encodes CASTPVGGFDYGYTF.

This clone was seen more than once but under ten times. This sequence joins TRBV2 and TRBJ1-1, with D possibly being TRBD1 (5 bases). The germline CDR1 and CDR2 sequences are SNHLY and FYNNEI. V was clipped by 6 bases and J by 4 bases, with 12 bases between them. The CDR3 is 13 residues long. DNA for the CDR3: TGTGCCAGCAGCGACCTGGGGGGCACTGAAGCTTTCTTT. Amino acid sequence: CASSDLGGTEAFF.

This clone appeared a few times. The gene calls are TRBV2 and TRBJ2-1; 10 bases agree with TRBD1. CDR3 length: 15 amino acids. Trimming removed 4 bases from V and 2 bases from J; junction bases left unmatched: 2. Germline assignment: CDR1 SNHLY and CDR2 FYNNEI. DNA of the CDR3: TGTGCCAGCAGTGGACAGGGGGCAACCTACAATGAGCAGTTCTTC. Its protein product is CASSGQGATYNEQFF.

The chain recombines TRBV5-4 with TRBJ2-7, with 9 bases matching TRBD1. With 4 bases clipped from V and 2 bases from J, the junction kept 10 bases outside the gene matches. This CDR3 has 16 amino acids. Germline CDR1 SGHNT, CDR2 YYREEE (reference sequence). In nucleotides, the CDR3 is TGTGCCAGCAGCCATAGGGGGGGACAGGGACCCTACGAGCAGTACTTC. Translation: CASSHRGGQGPYEQYF.

CDR3 sequence reads: CASSLWSQETQYF. CDR3 nucleotides: TGTGCCAGCAGCTTATGGAGCCAAGAGACCCAGTACTTC. V is TRBV5-6 and J is TRBJ2-5; D gene uncertain. Germline V CDR1 and CDR2: SGHDT, YYEEEE. The CDR3 extends over 13 amino acids. Trimming took off 2 bases at V and 1 base at J, with 6 bases between the two ends.